This T cell receptor beta chain was identified during a study of T-cell memory formation after mild COVID-19. Study-level information: TCR clusters mostly belonged to single donors.

Looked up from germline, CDR1 is MDHEN and CDR2 is SYDVKM. The CDR3 has 12 residues. V lost 5 bases and J 8 bases, leaving 11 bases between the germline ends. Constant-segment-primed 5'RACE gave TCR alpha and TCR beta cDNA libraries with sample barcodes and UMIs. TCRdb reanalysed the 5' RACE reads using MiXCR and keeps one entry per CDR3 protein. Among hundreds of thousands of distinct CDR3 sequences listed, 20% to 25% were seen once. This chain links TRBV28 with TRBJ2-3; D gene ambiguous. The sequencing input was PBMCs or a T cell subset sorted from them (not recorded which). This receptor was identified in a man between 18 and 35 years old who had mild COVID-19 (a few samples of this study predate the infection). Cell type and time point are not known. The CDR3 spells CASSPYASTQYF. CDR3 sequence (DNA): TGTGCCAGCAGTCCGTACGCCAGTACGCAGTATTTT.